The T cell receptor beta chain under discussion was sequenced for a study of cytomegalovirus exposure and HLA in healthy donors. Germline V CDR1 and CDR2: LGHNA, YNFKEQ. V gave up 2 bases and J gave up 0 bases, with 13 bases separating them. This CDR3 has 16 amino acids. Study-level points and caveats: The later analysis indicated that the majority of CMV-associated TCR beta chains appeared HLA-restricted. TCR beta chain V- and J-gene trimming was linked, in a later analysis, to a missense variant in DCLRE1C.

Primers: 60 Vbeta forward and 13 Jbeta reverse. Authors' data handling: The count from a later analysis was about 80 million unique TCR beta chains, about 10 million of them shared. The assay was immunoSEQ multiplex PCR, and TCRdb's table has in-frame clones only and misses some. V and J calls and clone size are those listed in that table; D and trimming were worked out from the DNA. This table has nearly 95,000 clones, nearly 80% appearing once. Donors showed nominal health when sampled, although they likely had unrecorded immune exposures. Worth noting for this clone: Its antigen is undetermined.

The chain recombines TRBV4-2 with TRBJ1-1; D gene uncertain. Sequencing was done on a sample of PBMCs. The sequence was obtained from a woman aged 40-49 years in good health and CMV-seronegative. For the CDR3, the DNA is TGTGCCAGCAGCCAAAGATTAGCTGAAGTGAACACTGAAGCTTTCTTT. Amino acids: CASSQRLAEVNTEAFF.